This T cell receptor (beta chain) appears in the sequencing data of a study of blood T cells in healthy people across ages. With a J-beta primer mix and a sample-barcoded 5' primer, a second PCR ran about 6 to 11 cycles. TCRdb independently ran MiXCR on the 5' RACE reads; one entry per CDR3 protein. There are around 990,000 distinct CDR3 sequences in the sample; approximately 38% occur only once, and about an eighth lies in the top ten. Donors ranged from roughly 6 to 100 years old and were healthy Caucasians in Russia. V was pared by 5 bases and J by 3 bases, with 10 bases of the junction left unmatched. Germline V gene lookup returns CDR1 SGHVS and CDR2 FQNEAQ. This CDR3 is 16 amino acids long. Concerning this clonotype itself: Antigen unknown.

Findings of the study overall: Older individuals had lower TCR beta diversity per million T cells (the decline was roughly linear).

The TCR sequence derives from a man between 18 and 29 years old in good health. The chain combines TRBV7-8 with TRBJ1-5; the match to TRBD1 covers 7 bases. The sample consisted of blood. As DNA, the CDR3 is TGTGCCAGCAGCCGAGACGTAGACAGGGCCAATCAGCCCCAGCATTTT. This sequence encodes CASSRDVDRANQPQHF.